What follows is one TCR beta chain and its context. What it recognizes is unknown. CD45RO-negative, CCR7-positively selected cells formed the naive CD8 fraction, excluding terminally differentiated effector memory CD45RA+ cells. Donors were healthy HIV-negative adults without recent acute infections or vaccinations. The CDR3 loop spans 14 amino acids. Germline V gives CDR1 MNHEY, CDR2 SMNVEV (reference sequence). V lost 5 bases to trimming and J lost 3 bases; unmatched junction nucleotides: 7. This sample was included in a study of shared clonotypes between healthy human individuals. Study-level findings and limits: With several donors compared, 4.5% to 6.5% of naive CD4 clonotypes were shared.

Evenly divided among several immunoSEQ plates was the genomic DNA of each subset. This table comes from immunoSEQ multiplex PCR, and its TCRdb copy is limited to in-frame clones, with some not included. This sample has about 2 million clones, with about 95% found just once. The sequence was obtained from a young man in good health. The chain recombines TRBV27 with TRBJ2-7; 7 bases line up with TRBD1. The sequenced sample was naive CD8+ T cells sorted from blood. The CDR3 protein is CASSPWDRRYEQYF. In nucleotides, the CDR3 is TGTGCCAGCAGTCCCTGGGACAGACGCTACGAGCAGTACTTC.